The 22 T cell receptor beta chains reported below all come from one sample, sequenced in a study of shared clonotypes between healthy human individuals. Data came from immunoSEQ multiplex PCR; TCRdb stores just in-frame clones and leaves some out. The sample comprises some 2,500,000 clones, approximately 93% of which are singletons, and 0.36% rests with the top ten. What was sequenced was naive CD4+ T cells from PBMCs. Described subset: CD45RA+ positively selected. These TCRs come from a man aged 18 to 35 in good health. Some clones in this sample may be carry-over from other donors' samples.

The rearrangement joins TRBV5-6 to TRBJ2-5; TRBD1 agrees at 9 bases. Germline CDR1 is SGHDT and CDR2 is YYEEEE. V trimming: 0 bases; J trimming: 2 bases; junction bases outside the gene matches: 14. The CDR3 spans 19 residues. CDR3 region: CASSLVWGQGVWRQETQYF. The CDR3, as DNA: TGTGCCAGCAGCTTGGTTTGGGGACAGGGTGTTTGGAGGCAAGAGACCCAGTACTTC.

This clone appeared a few times. The chain joins TRBV30 to TRBJ1-1; D perhaps matches TRBD1 (5 bases). Deletions cut 6 bases from V and 4 bases from J, with 15 bases between. Per the germline V gene, CDR1 is GTSNPN and CDR2 is SVGIG (reference sequence). The CDR3 has 13 residues. CDR3: CACAFTGRTEAFF. The CDR3 DNA follows: TGTGCCTGCGCCTTTACAGGTCGCACTGAAGCTTTCTTT.

CDR3 sequence reads: CASSEWTAYTGELFF. The CDR3 DNA reads TGTGCCAGCAGTGAATGGACAGCTTACACCGGGGAGCTGTTTTTT. The V gene is TRBV6-1, the J gene TRBJ2-2, with TRBD1 as a possible D gene (6 bases). V lost 2 bases and J 3 bases, leaving 10 bases between the germline ends. The germline gives CDR1 MNHNS, CDR2 SASEGT. The CDR3 has 15 amino acids.

The chain has TRBV11-3 and TRBJ2-1; D remains ambiguous. V was cut by 3 bases and J by 0 bases, with 12 bases left in between. CDR3 length equals 16 residues. The V gene's germline CDR1 is SGHNT and CDR2 YENEEA. The CDR3 nucleotides are TGTGCCAGCAGCTTTGGCTACCCCAGCTCCTACAATGAGCAGTTCTTC. It encodes CASSFGYPSSYNEQFF. The whole variable domain, remainder taken from reference TRBV11-3 and TRBJ2-1, is EAGVVQSPRYKIIEKKQPVAFWCNPISGHNTLYWYLQNLGQGPELLIRYENEEAVDDSQLPKDRFSAERLKGVDSTLKIQPAELGDSAVYLCASSFGYPSSYNEQFFGPGTRLTVL.

Details on this clone: One end of the junction is discordant with germline, which a read error may explain. V and J are TRBV7-9 and TRBJ1-3; TRBD1 agrees at 7 bases. CDR3 length: 16 residues. Germline V lookup: CDR1 SEHNR, CDR2 FQNEAQ (reference sequence). The CDR3 protein is CASSTRTGLPLKQLVF. In nucleotides, the CDR3 is TGTGCCAGCAGCACCCGGACAGGACTACCCTTAAAGCAGTTGGTATTT.

J is TRBJ2-5 and V is TRBV19, with 10 bases that match TRBD2. V lost 3 bases and J lost 2; bases outside the gene matches: 3. Germline V gene lookup returns CDR1 LNHDA and CDR2 SQIVND (reference sequence). The CDR3 runs 15 residues. The CDR3: CASSIGLAVQETQYF. The CDR3, as DNA: TGTGCCAGTAGTATTGGACTAGCGGTACAAGAGACCCAGTACTTC.

The chain has TRBV27 and TRBJ2-4, with D possibly matching TRBD2 (5 bases). The CDR3 length is 15 residues. The germline V gene encodes CDR1 MNHEY and CDR2 SMNVEV (reference sequence). The germline V and J ends were trimmed by 6 bases and 2 bases, with 14 bases remaining between them. Written as DNA, the CDR3 is TGTGCCAGCAGGACAATCCGGGAAACCAAAAACATTCAGTACTTC. This encodes CASRTIRETKNIQYF.

This clone was recorded only once. Other DNA sequences in the sample encode the same CDR3. The chain uses TRBV5-1 and TRBJ2-3; maybe TRBD2 (6 bases). Germline lookup yields CDR1 SGHRS and CDR2 YFSETQ. The CDR3 loop spans 14 amino acids. Between the trimmed V and J ends, which lost 0 bases and 6 bases, there was a span of 11 bases. The CDR3 is CASSLGAGTDTQYF. CDR3 sequence (DNA): TGCGCCAGCAGCTTGGGTGCGGGAACGGATACGCAGTATTTT.

V usage is TRBV5-1 and J usage is TRBJ2-7, with D perhaps matching TRBD2 (6 bases). V lost 0 bases to trimming and J lost 2 bases, with 18 bases between them. This CDR3 is 17 amino acids long. CDR1 and CDR2 from the germline V gene are SGHRS and YFSETQ. The CDR3 DNA reads TGCGCCAGCAGCTTGGTGGGCACCCCCCGCGGGACCTACGAGCAGTACTTC. This gives the protein CASSLVGTPRGTYEQYF. Filled out from reference TRBV5-1 and TRBJ2-7, the complete variable domain reads KAGVTQTPRYLIKTRGQQVTLSCSPISGHRSVSWYQQTPGQGLQFLFEYFSETQRNKGNFPGRFSGRQFSNSRSEMNVSTLELGDSALYLCASSLVGTPRGTYEQYFGPGTRLTVT.

This chain uses TRBV5-1 with TRBJ2-7; 9 bases are a match to TRBD1. Looked up from germline, CDR1 is SGHRS and CDR2 is YFSETQ. Losses at the gene ends were 7 bases for V and 9 bases for J; bases not matched to a gene: 8. This CDR3 has 12 amino acids. CDR3 loop: CASGEDRGAQYF. The CDR3 DNA follows: TGCGCCAGCGGCGAGGACAGGGGCGCGCAGTACTTC. The entire variable domain, with the rest obtained from reference TRBV5-1 and TRBJ2-7, is as follows: KAGVTQTPRYLIKTRGQQVTLSCSPISGHRSVSWYQQTPGQGLQFLFEYFSETQRNKGNFPGRFSGRQFSNSRSEMNVSTLELGDSALYLCASGEDRGAQYFGPGTRLTVT.

The J gene is TRBJ1-3, the V gene TRBV6-1; D is unresolved. V lost 10 bases and J lost 0, with 13 bases in between. CDR1 and CDR2 from the germline V gene are MNHNS and SASEGT. The CDR3 length is 14 residues. The CDR3 DNA is TGTGCCACCCGAAGGAGTGACTCTGGAAACACCATATATTTT. It yields the protein CATRRSDSGNTIYF.

This chain uses TRBV19 with TRBJ2-1; D call uncertain. The CDR3 consists of 16 residues. CDR1 is LNHDA and CDR2 is SQIVND in the germline V gene (reference sequence). V lost 5 bases, J lost 0 bases, and 14 bases lay in between. CDR3 region: CASSAPPASSYNEQFF. The CDR3 DNA follows: TGTGCCAGTAGTGCCCCCCCCGCGAGCTCCTACAATGAGCAGTTCTTC.

The J gene is TRBJ2-2, the V gene TRBV4-2; possible D gene TRBD1, 5 bases. With 4 bases removed from V and 1 base from J, the gap between germline ends came to 10 bases. CDR3 size: 15 residues. Per the germline V gene, CDR1 is LGHNA and CDR2 is YNFKEQ. This CDR3 is CASSPLTGNTGELFF. The CDR3 DNA is TGTGCCAGCAGCCCCTTAACAGGGAACACCGGGGAGCTGTTTTTT.

V usage is TRBV6-5 and J usage is TRBJ2-7; D may match TRBD1 or TRBD2 (5 bases each). The CDR3 loop spans 15 amino acids. CDR1 is MNHEY, CDR2 SVGAGI, per germline. V lost 6 bases and J lost 5, with 20 bases in between. The chain's CDR3 is CASRPRGFGQNEQYF. The DNA of the CDR3 is TGTGCCAGCAGGCCGAGGGGCTTTGGCCAAAACGAGCAGTACTTC.

The chain couples TRBV15 to TRBJ2-7; D gene ambiguous. Trimming removed 0 bases from V and 4 bases from J, with 7 bases in between. CDR1 and CDR2 (germline): LNHNV, YYDKDF (reference sequence). The CDR3 loop spans 13 amino acids. The CDR3 DNA follows: TGTGCCACCAGCAGAGATCCGCTGTACGAGCAGTACTTC. Its protein is CATSRDPLYEQYF.

This chain links TRBV27 with TRBJ2-2, with D possibly matching TRBD1 (6 bases). CDR1 is MNHEY, CDR2 SMNVEV, per germline (reference sequence). V dropped 5 bases and J dropped 5 bases, with 15 bases sitting between them. The CDR3 consists of 15 residues. In DNA form, the CDR3 reads TGTGCCAGCAGTCGGCCAGGGGTAGGGACCGGGGAGCTGTTTTTT. Residues: CASSRPGVGTGELFF.

The CDR3 loop is CASSHNRLRGGSYEQYF. CDR3 DNA sequence: TGTGCCAGCAGCCATAACAGATTAAGGGGCGGTAGCTACGAGCAGTACTTC. The chain joins TRBV14 to TRBJ2-7; a weak D match, TRBD1 (5 bases). The V gene lost 3 bases and the J gene lost 3 bases, with 21 bases spanning the gap. CDR1 and CDR2 from the germline V gene are SGHDN and FVKESK. The CDR3 length is 17 residues. Based on the CDR3 plus reference TRBV14 and TRBJ2-7, the full variable domain is EAGVTQFPSHSVIEKGQTVTLRCDPISGHDNLYWYRRVMGKEIKFLLHFVKESKQDESGMPNNRFLAERTGGTYSTLKVQPAELEDSGVYFCASSHNRLRGGSYEQYFGPGTRLTVT.

The genes are TRBV7-2 and TRBJ1-1, with D maybe TRBD1 (5 bases). Trimming shortened V by 5 bases and J by 0 bases, and 10 bases separated the two germline ends. Germline-derived CDR1 and CDR2 are SGHTA and FQGNSA. CDR3 length equals 14 residues. CDR3 region: CASSQQGMNTEAFF. The CDR3 DNA reads as TGTGCCAGCAGCCAGCAGGGCATGAACACTGAAGCTTTCTTT.

This rearrangement joins TRBV30 to TRBJ2-3; the match to TRBD2 covers 10 bases. Trimming cost V 2 bases and J 1 base; bases outside gene matches: 3. Germline-derived CDR1 and CDR2 are GTSNPN and SVGIG (reference sequence). This CDR3 is 15 amino acids long. The CDR3 DNA is TGTGCCTGGAGTATAGGACTAGCGGGCACAGATACGCAGTATTTT. Amino acids: CAWSIGLAGTDTQYF.

In DNA form, the CDR3 reads TGTGCCAGCAGCCCCCTGACTAGCGGGATCCCCCAAGAGACCCAGTACTTC. Its protein is CASSPLTSGIPQETQYF. The chain has TRBV7-9 and TRBJ2-5; 11 bases match TRBD2. The V gene's germline CDR1 is SEHNR and CDR2 FQNEAQ (reference sequence). Trimming took 5 bases from V and 1 from J; bases not matched to a gene: 9. CDR3 length: 17 amino acids.

The chain combines TRBV5-6 with TRBJ2-2, with D possibly called TRBD1 or TRBD2 (5 bases each). From germline, CDR1 is SGHDT and CDR2 YYEEEE. This CDR3 has 16 residues. The V and J ends lost 7 bases and 0 bases respectively, with 16 bases between them. The CDR3 nucleotides read TGTGCCAGCGGCCCGTCGGGACGGGCGAACACCGGGGAGCTGTTTTTT. Its translation: CASGPSGRANTGELFF. Together with reference TRBV5-6 and TRBJ2-2, the CDR3 gives the full variable domain: DAGVTQSPTHLIKTRGQQVTLRCSPKSGHDTVSWYQQALGQGPQFIFQYYEEEERQRGNFPDRFSGHQFPNYSSELNVNALLLGDSALYLCASGPSGRANTGELFFGEGSRLTVL.

The chain has TRBV11-3 and TRBJ2-1, with a tentative D call TRBD1 (5 bases). This CDR3 is 15 amino acids long. V was trimmed by 1 base and J by 3 bases, leaving 10 bases between them. Germline CDR1 is SGHNT and CDR2 is YENEEA. The CDR3, as DNA: TGTGCCAGCAGCTTAGGGGGCCTCTACTACAATGAGCAGTTCTTC. This encodes CASSLGGLYYNEQFF. Drawing the rest from reference TRBV11-3 and TRBJ2-1, the complete variable domain is EAGVVQSPRYKIIEKKQPVAFWCNPISGHNTLYWYLQNLGQGPELLIRYENEEAVDDSQLPKDRFSAERLKGVDSTLKIQPAELGDSAVYLCASSLGGLYYNEQFFGPGTRLTVL.